Following are 18 T cell receptor beta chains from one sample sequenced in a study of human T cells and chemical hapten exposure. Extraction yielded total RNA from whole blood (unfractionated). Individual cDNA molecules received unique molecular identifiers in the library. A single record per CDR3 protein comes from TCRdb applying MiXCR to the reads. Among roughly 530 distinct CDR3 sequences, roughly 96% were seen once, and the ten largest hold 8.5%. Input material: whole blood. Receptors were obtained from a human donor who had alopecia or was a healthy volunteer (not recorded which). Some clones in this sample may be carry-over from other donors' samples. This table probably holds off-target reads from a library built for another chain.

The CDR3 loop reads CSAIPADRAAQYF. In DNA form, the CDR3 reads TGCAGCGCCATCCCCGCGGACAGGGCAGCTCAGTACTTC. The V call is TRBV29-1, the J call TRBJ2-7, with TRBD1 identical over 8 bases. The ends lost 7 bases at V and 10 bases at J; junction bases unmatched: 15. This CDR3 spans 13 amino acids. Germline CDR1 is SQVTM and CDR2 is ANQGSEA.

The DNA of the CDR3 is TGCAGCGTGAGGGCCTACAATGAGCAGTTCTTC. This gives the protein CSVRAYNEQFF. This chain joins TRBV29-1 and TRBJ2-1, with D perhaps matching TRBD2 (5 bases). Trimming took 6 bases from V and 2 from J, leaving 5 bases between them. The CDR3 covers 11 residues. Per the germline V gene, CDR1 is SQVTM and CDR2 is ANQGSEA.

The chain has TRBV29-1 and TRBJ2-7; D is tentatively TRBD1 or TRBD2 (5 bases each). This CDR3 comprises 12 residues. Trimming took off 6 bases at V and 5 bases at J, with 14 bases between the two ends. From germline, CDR1 is SQVTM and CDR2 ANQGSEA. The CDR3 sequence: CSVLGARDEQYF. The DNA of the CDR3 is TGCAGCGTATTAGGGGCGCGGGACGAGCAGTACTTC.

This chain uses TRBV11-3 with TRBJ2-1; D might be TRBD1 (5 bases). The germline V gene encodes CDR1 SGHNT and CDR2 YENEEA. This CDR3 is built from 14 residues. The V end was cut by 0 bases, the J end by 11 bases, with 14 bases between. DNA of the CDR3: TGTGCCAGCAGCTTAGACGGAAACAGGTTGAAGCAGTTCTTC. This sequence encodes CASSLDGNRLKQFF.

The chain recombines TRBV12-3 or TRBV12-4 with TRBJ2-7; D is undetermined. The ends were cut back, 0 bases at V and 5 bases at J, with 8 bases in the middle. This CDR3 is 13 amino acids long. The CDR3 is CASSLAWENEQYF. In DNA form, the CDR3 reads TGTGCCAGCAGTTTAGCTTGGGAAAACGAGCAGTACTTC.

The chain links TRBV28 to TRBJ2-1; the D gene is possibly TRBD1 (6 bases). Germline V CDR1 and CDR2: MDHEN, SYDVKM. This CDR3 has 13 residues. Trimming shortened V by 5 bases and J by 8 bases, and 13 bases separated the two germline ends. CDR3 amino acids: CASSRTVSDEQFF. CDR3 nucleotides: TGTGCCAGCAGTCGGACAGTTAGCGATGAGCAGTTCTTC.

The V gene is TRBV10-3, the J gene TRBJ2-5, with 7 bases matching TRBD2. The CDR3 spans 13 residues. V was pared by 2 bases and J by 4 bases, with 1 base of the junction left unmatched. Germline V gene sequence: CDR1 ENHRY, CDR2 SYGVKD. Written as DNA, the CDR3 is TGTGCCATCAGTGAGCGGGAGGCAGAGACCCAGTACTTC. Protein sequence: CAISEREAETQYF.

The gene calls are TRBV27 and TRBJ2-7, with D maybe TRBD2 (7 bases). V was trimmed by 6 bases and J by 3 bases, leaving 15 bases between them. CDR3 size: 14 residues. The germline V gene encodes CDR1 MNHEY and CDR2 SMNVEV (reference sequence). The CDR3 DNA sequence: TGTGCCAGCAGGAGGGGAGGGGGGTTCTACGAGCAGTACTTC. Translated: CASRRGGGFYEQYF.

The table lists this clonotype with a count of one. The gene calls are TRBV9 and TRBJ2-1, with 8 positions matching TRBD2. The CDR3 sequence is 14 residues long. Germline lookup yields CDR1 SGDLS and CDR2 YYNGEE. V trimming: 0 bases; J trimming: 7 bases; junction bases outside the gene matches: 3. The CDR3 here is CASSVAGGPNEQFF. The CDR3, as DNA: TGTGCCAGCAGCGTAGCGGGAGGGCCGAATGAGCAGTTCTTC.

CDR3 DNA: TGTGCCAGCAGTTTAACGAGATTTTCAGCGACGGCAGATACGCAGTATTTT. This gives the protein CASSLTRFSATADTQYF. J is TRBJ2-3 and V is TRBV28; no clear D. The V end was cut by 2 bases, the J end by 4 bases, with 19 bases between. The CDR3 totals 17 residues. Germline loops: CDR1 MDHEN, CDR2 SYDVKM.

Here the CDR3 reads CASSLTTLTDIQYF. Written as DNA, the CDR3 is TGTGCCAGCAGCTTGACTACCCTCACAGACATTCAGTACTTC. This chain links TRBV7-2 with TRBJ2-4; D may be TRBD2 (5 bases). V was clipped by 3 bases and J by 8 bases, with 14 bases between them. Germline V gene lookup returns CDR1 SGHTA and CDR2 FQGNSA. CDR3 length: 14 amino acids.

The rearrangement links TRBV7-8 to TRBJ2-1; TRBD2 matches 13 bases. In germline, CDR1 is SGHVS, CDR2 FQNEAQ. Trimming removed 0 bases from V and 8 bases from J; junction bases left unmatched: 13. The CDR3 is 19 amino acids. The CDR3 here is CASSLALGLAGVKKDEQFF. The CDR3 DNA reads TGTGCCAGCAGCTTAGCTCTAGGACTAGCGGGAGTCAAGAAGGATGAGCAGTTCTTC.

The CDR3 reads CSAPRTSGNGELFF. The CDR3, as DNA: TGCAGCGCCCCTCGGACTAGCGGAAACGGGGAGCTGTTTTTT. The chain has TRBV29-1 and TRBJ2-2; 10 bases fit TRBD2. CDR3 length: 14 amino acids. V dropped 7 bases and J dropped 7; count of bases not matched to a gene: 9. In germline, CDR1 is SQVTM, CDR2 ANQGSEA.

The chain is built from TRBV11-3 and TRBJ1-1, with a possible D match to TRBD1 (5 bases). CDR3 length equals 12 residues. Germline CDR1 reads SGHNT; CDR2 reads YENEEA. The V and J ends lost 5 bases and 8 bases respectively, with 12 bases between them. CDR3 sequence reads: CASSNLGGEAFF. In nucleotides, the CDR3 is TGTGCCAGCAGCAACCTCGGGGGGGAAGCTTTCTTT.

The rearrangement joins TRBV28 to TRBJ2-1; a weak D match, TRBD1 (7 bases). Trimming took 3 bases from V and 4 from J, leaving 13 bases between them. The CDR3 totals 15 residues. The V gene's germline CDR1 is MDHEN and CDR2 SYDVKM. This chain's CDR3 is CASSLGGQLYNEQFF. CDR3 sequence (DNA): TGTGCCAGCAGTTTGGGGGGACAGCTTTACAATGAGCAGTTCTTC.

This chain joins TRBV12-3 or TRBV12-4 and TRBJ2-3; weak D call: TRBD1 (5 bases). This CDR3 is built from 16 residues. V was trimmed by 4 bases and J by 4 bases, leaving 18 bases between them. The CDR3 DNA reads TGTGCCAGCAGTTACTATCAGGGCGACCGGGCAGATACGCAGTATTTT. It specifies CASSYYQGDRADTQYF.

The rearrangement uses TRBV6-2 or TRBV6-3 and TRBJ2-7, with 7 bases identical to TRBD1. V lost 3 bases and J lost 3; bases outside the gene matches: 5. Per germline, CDR1 MNHEY and CDR2 SVGEGT. The CDR3 is made up of 14 amino acids. This CDR3 reads CASSYGTARYEQYF. In DNA, the CDR3 is TGTGCCAGCAGTTATGGGACAGCCCGCTACGAGCAGTACTTC.

In its sample, this clonotype was seen once. The chain is built from TRBV10-2 and TRBJ2-7; TRBD1 aligns across 8 bases. CDR1 and CDR2 (germline): WSHSY, SAAADI. The CDR3 is made up of 14 amino acids. V was clipped by 6 bases and J by 7 bases; unmatched bases: 11. The CDR3 DNA reads TGCGCCAGCAGGGATACGACAGGGGTAGGGGAGCAGTACTTC. Its translation: CASRDTTGVGEQYF.